The source of this TCR beta chain is a study of beta chain features in type 1 diabetes. Points on this clone: What it recognizes is unknown.

Purities over 95% were achieved in all sorted populations. Study results and limitations: People with Type 1 diabetes carried modestly yet significantly shorter TCRB CDR3s in all four CD4+ subsets. Cells with high TCR expression could be over-represented by cDNA sequencing.

The sequenced template was cDNA made from the entire isolated RNA. Data came from immunoSEQ multiplex PCR; TCRdb stores just in-frame clones and leaves some out. This table holds about 160,000 clones, 7.5% to 10% found once. J lost 2 bases, V lost 4 bases, and 2 bases had no gene match. The germline V gene encodes CDR1 SGHNT and CDR2 YENEEA. The CDR3 runs to 14 residues. This chain connects TRBV11-3 to TRBJ1-3; 7 bases map to TRBD1. The sequence was obtained from a woman younger than 35 in good health. Sequencing was carried out using central memory CD4+ T cells from blood. CDR3 loop: CASSSTGPGNTIYF. The DNA for the CDR3 is TGTGCCAGCAGCTCGACAGGGCCTGGAAACACCATATATTTT. Using reference TRBV11-3 and TRBJ1-3 for the parts outside the CDR3, the full variable domain is EAGVVQSPRYKIIEKKQPVAFWCNPISGHNTLYWYLQNLGQGPELLIRYENEEAVDDSQLPKDRFSAERLKGVDSTLKIQPAELGDSAVYLCASSSTGPGNTIYFGEGSWLTVV.